This T cell receptor beta chain was sequenced for a study of T cells in Graves' hyperthyroidism and ophthalmopathy. This clonotype was seen at least ten times. The antigen remains unidentified. Study-level results: With a median lead of approximately 6.4 months before onset, the model predicted ophthalmopathy.

The source material, RNA transcripts, was used to amplify TCR beta CDR3 regions. The HTBI set primed first-round TCR CDR3 RT-PCR. TCRdb analysed the multiplex PCR reads with MiXCR anew, one entry per CDR3 protein. The sample has about 400,000 distinct CDR3 sequences; 15% are singletons. Absent ophthalmopathy progression within 18 months defined stable Graves' hyperthyroidism. Input material: blood. This receptor was obtained from a woman aged 30 to 39 with Graves' hyperthyroidism.

The DNA of the CDR3 is TGCGCCAGCACCAAGGGGAGCACAGGGCAAGGGGACAATGAGCAGTTCTTC. This codes for CASTKGSTGQGDNEQFF. V and J are TRBV5-1 and TRBJ2-1; D perhaps matches TRBD1 (6 bases). The germline V and J ends were trimmed by 6 bases and 5 bases, with 24 bases remaining between them. Germline V gene lookup returns CDR1 SGHRS and CDR2 YFSETQ. The CDR3 totals 17 residues.